This TCR beta chain was sequenced for a study of cytomegalovirus exposure and HLA in healthy donors. Points from the study as a whole: Later analysis identified a missense DCLRE1C variant that was linked to TCR beta V- and J-gene trimming. When analyzed later, the rates of TCR association showed variation by HLA locus, with DRB1 the most and HLA-C the fewest. Reports indicate that TCR beta sequences accurately predicted the HLA-A and HLA-B alleles of most subjects.

Each donor was healthy, and each was a bone marrow donor. A word on this clone: What it binds is unknown.

The PCR ran on 60 Vbeta and 13 Jbeta primers. The data were produced by immunoSEQ multiplex PCR, yet TCRdb's version contains in-frame clones alone and is incomplete. The table records some 140,000 clones, roughly three fifths of them present only once. The source is a woman in her forties in good health and CMV-seronegative. The sequenced sample consisted of PBMCs.

The CDR3 region is CAWVGQGKNSPLHF. The CDR3 region has the DNA TGTGCCTGGGTGGGACAGGGGAAAAATTCACCCCTCCACTTT. The gene calls are TRBV30 and TRBJ1-6; 10 nucleotides agree with TRBD1. V dropped 5 bases and J dropped 7; count of bases not matched to a gene: 5. CDR1 and CDR2 (germline): GTSNPN, SVGIG (reference sequence). This CDR3 is 14 amino acids long.